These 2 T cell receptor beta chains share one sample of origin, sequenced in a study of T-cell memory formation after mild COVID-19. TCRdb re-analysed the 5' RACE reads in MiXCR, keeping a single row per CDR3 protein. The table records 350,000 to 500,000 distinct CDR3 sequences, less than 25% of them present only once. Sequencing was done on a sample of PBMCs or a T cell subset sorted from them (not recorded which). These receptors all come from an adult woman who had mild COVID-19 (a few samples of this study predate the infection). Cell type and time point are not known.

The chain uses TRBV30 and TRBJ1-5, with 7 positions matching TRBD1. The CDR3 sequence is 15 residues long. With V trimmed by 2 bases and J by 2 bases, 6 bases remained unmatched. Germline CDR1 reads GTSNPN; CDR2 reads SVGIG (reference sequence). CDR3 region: CAWSLRGGRNQPQHF. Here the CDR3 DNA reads TGTGCCTGGAGTCTCAGAGGGGGCCGCAATCAGCCCCAGCATTTT.

The CDR3 sequence: CASSPTVQNTEAFF. Written as DNA, the CDR3 is TGCGCCAGCAGCCCGACGGTACAGAACACTGAAGCTTTCTTT. The chain is built from TRBV5-1 and TRBJ1-1, with no clear D. The germline V gene encodes CDR1 SGHRS and CDR2 YFSETQ. Trimming cost V 4 bases and J 1 base, with 11 bases left between them. This CDR3 is built from 14 residues. The full variable domain, in which reference TRBV5-1 and TRBJ1-1 provide the parts outside the CDR3, is KAGVTQTPRYLIKTRGQQVTLSCSPISGHRSVSWYQQTPGQGLQFLFEYFSETQRNKGNFPGRFSGRQFSNSRSEMNVSTLELGDSALYLCASSPTVQNTEAFFGQGTRLTVV.